The 7 T cell receptor beta chains presented below share a single source sample, sequenced in a study of T cell responses to AZD1222 COVID-19 vaccine. Assay used: immunoSEQ multiplex PCR; TCRdb lists only in-frame clones, some missing. The data show more than 150,000 clones, 90% to 95% seen once. The specimen comprised peripheral blood, sampled on day 0 of AZD1222 vaccination. These TCRs come from an adult in good health.

CDR3 protein: CASSFPGQSHSPLHF. CDR3 nucleotide sequence: TGTGCCAGCAGCTTCCCGGGACAGTCCCATTCACCCCTCCACTTT. V usage is TRBV5-4 and J usage is TRBJ1-6, with 7 bases identical to TRBD1. The CDR3 loop spans 15 amino acids. V dropped 2 bases and J dropped 8; count of bases not matched to a gene: 7. Germline assignment: CDR1 SGHNT and CDR2 YYREEE (reference sequence).

The chain uses TRBV29-1 and TRBJ1-1; a possible D gene is TRBD1 (5 bases). V was shortened by 3 bases and J by 0 bases, with 11 bases between the two germline ends. The CDR3 spans 14 residues. Per the germline V gene, CDR1 is SQVTM and CDR2 is ANQGSEA. The chain's CDR3 is CSVERDVLNTEAFF. CDR3 nucleotides: TGCAGCGTTGAGAGGGACGTCCTGAACACTGAAGCTTTCTTT.

CDR3 amino acids: CASSLGQGIDEQYF. In DNA form, the CDR3 reads TGCGCCAGCAGCCTGGGACAGGGGATCGACGAGCAGTACTTC. The chain carries TRBV4-1 and TRBJ2-7, with TRBD1 identical over 10 bases. Germline CDR1 MGHRA, CDR2 YSYEKL. The CDR3 has 14 amino acids. With V trimmed by 4 bases and J by 5 bases, 5 bases remained unmatched.

The chain links TRBV7-8 to TRBJ1-2; perhaps TRBD1 as D (5 bases). The CDR3 spans 15 residues. Looked up from germline, CDR1 is SGHVS and CDR2 is FQNEAQ. Trimming took off 5 bases at V and 0 bases at J, with 13 bases between the two ends. The chain's CDR3 is CASSATAGANYGYTF. Written as DNA, the CDR3 is TGTGCCAGCAGCGCGACAGCCGGGGCTAACTATGGCTACACCTTC.

This clone was seen only once. The chain uses TRBV4-1 and TRBJ2-3; D is uncertain. Germline CDR1 and CDR2: MGHRA and YSYEKL. The CDR3 is made up of 13 amino acids. V lost 3 bases to trimming and J lost 2 bases, with 6 bases between them. CDR3 sequence reads: CASSQTLTDTQYF. For the CDR3, the DNA is TGCGCCAGCAGCCAGACTCTCACAGATACGCAGTATTTT.

This sequence joins TRBV5-1 and TRBJ2-5; no clear D. Trimming cost V 1 base and J 3 bases, with 1 base left between them. Per the germline V gene, CDR1 is SGHRS and CDR2 is YFSETQ. The CDR3 is 11 residues long. The CDR3 here is CASSLKETQYF. The CDR3 bases are TGCGCCAGCAGCTTGAAAGAGACCCAGTACTTC.

This chain uses TRBV3-1 (or the pseudogene TRBV3-2) with TRBJ1-6, with D uncertain. V was shortened by 6 bases and J by 8 bases, with 11 bases between the two germline ends. The CDR3 spans 13 residues. Germline V CDR1 and CDR2: LGHDT, YNNKEL (reference sequence). CDR3 nucleotide sequence: TGTGCCAGCAGTCGGGTGAGAGATTCACCCCTCCACTTT. Translation: CASSRVRDSPLHF.